These 24 T cell receptor beta chains were sequenced from one sample in a study of T cell changes during pregnancy in multiple sclerosis. TCRdb's copy holds only in-frame clones and misses some; the assay was immunoSEQ multiplex PCR. Here the sample spans around 35,000 clones, about 91% being singletons. The sequencing here drew on CD4+ T cells from peripheral blood mononuclear cells, taken in the third trimester of pregnancy. These receptors were obtained from a female donor in good health, enrolled as a control in a pregnancy study.

The rearrangement uses TRBV20-1 and TRBJ1-5, with a weak D call TRBD1 (5 bases). CDR1 and CDR2 (germline): DFQATT, SNEGSKA (reference sequence). The CDR3 is 11 amino acids. Trimming cost V 3 bases and J 6 bases, with 6 bases left between them. The CDR3 nucleotides read TGCAGTGCTAGGGGGGGTCAGCCCCAGCATTTT. Amino acids: CSARGGQPQHF.

The V gene is TRBV2, the J gene TRBJ1-6, with a weak D call TRBD1 (5 bases). This CDR3 contains 14 residues. Germline lookup yields CDR1 SNHLY and CDR2 FYNNEI. V was pared by 9 bases and J by 0 bases, with 9 bases between. The CDR3: CARRQSSYNSPLHF. For the CDR3, the DNA is TGTGCCAGAAGACAGAGCTCCTATAATTCACCCCTCCACTTT.

The rearrangement links TRBV28 to TRBJ2-1; D call uncertain. Looked up from germline, CDR1 is MDHEN and CDR2 is SYDVKM. The ends were cut back, 11 bases at V and 0 bases at J, with 11 bases in the middle. This CDR3 has 13 residues. CDR3 protein: CASRVLSYNEQFF. The CDR3 nucleotides are TGTGCCTCCCGGGTTCTCTCCTACAATGAGCAGTTCTTC.

The chain combines TRBV6-5 with TRBJ2-7; 7 bases line up with TRBD2. This CDR3 is 14 amino acids long. In germline, CDR1 is MNHEY, CDR2 SVGAGI. V shed 4 bases and J 6 bases; nucleotides not matched to a gene: 9. The CDR3 sequence: CASSWTRGSSEQYF. CDR3 coding DNA: TGTGCCAGCAGTTGGACTAGAGGGTCTAGCGAGCAGTACTTC.

The chain uses TRBV4-1 and TRBJ1-2; D is unclear. Trimming took off 0 bases at V and 5 bases at J, with 13 bases between the two ends. CDR1 MGHRA and CDR2 YSYEKL come from the germline V gene. CDR3 length: 15 amino acids. The CDR3 DNA reads as TGCGCCAGCAGCCAAGATGGCCTCACAGAATATGGCTACACCTTC. It codes for CASSQDGLTEYGYTF.

The chain couples TRBV7-3 to TRBJ2-3; no firm D call. Between the trimmed V and J ends, which lost 5 bases and 0 bases, there was a span of 12 bases. Germline V lookup: CDR1 SGHTA, CDR2 FQGTGA. The CDR3 extends over 15 amino acids. The CDR3 DNA sequence: TGTGCCAGCAGCCGTAAGCTAGGAAGCACAGATACGCAGTATTTT. Its protein product is CASSRKLGSTDTQYF. Filled out from reference TRBV7-3 and TRBJ2-3, the complete variable domain reads GAGVSQTPSNKVTEKGKYVELRCDPISGHTALYWYRQSLGQGPEFLIYFQGTGAADDSGLPNDRFFAVRPEGSVSTLKIQRTERGDSAVYLCASSRKLGSTDTQYFGPGTRLTVL.

The V call is TRBV5-5, the J call TRBJ1-6; no reliable D call. There are 16 residues in the CDR3. Germline CDR1 reads SGHKS; CDR2 reads YYEKEE (reference sequence). The V end lost 8 bases, the J end lost 7 bases, and 22 bases lay between the germline ends. The CDR3 DNA is TGTGCCAGTAACCCCATAGCGGGTAATCTCAATTCACCCCTCCACTTT. Its translation: CASNPIAGNLNSPLHF.

This rearrangement joins TRBV21-1 to TRBJ1-3. TRBV21-1 is noted as a pseudogene. The CDR3 runs to 16 residues. In DNA, the CDR3 is TGTGCCAGCAGCAAAGAGGAACCGGGATATGGAAACACCATATATTTT. Amino acid sequence: CASSKEEPGYGNTIYF.

This sequence joins TRBV7-2 and TRBJ2-1; 13 bases fit TRBD2. The CDR3 is 16 amino acids. Germline V lookup: CDR1 SGHTA, CDR2 FQGNSA. The ends lost 3 bases at V and 5 bases at J; junction bases unmatched: 4. CDR3 region: CASSFTSGGAHNEQFF. The CDR3 DNA reads TGTGCCAGCAGCTTTACTAGCGGGGGGGCACACAATGAGCAGTTCTTC.

V and J are TRBV5-1 and TRBJ1-1; maybe TRBD1 (5 bases). V was shortened by 0 bases and J by 1 base, with 10 bases between the two germline ends. Germline CDR1 is SGHRS and CDR2 is YFSETQ. The CDR3 is made up of 15 amino acids. CDR3 nucleotide sequence: TGCGCCAGCAGCTTGGAGGGGTTGGGGAACACTGAAGCTTTCTTT. Amino acid sequence: CASSLEGLGNTEAFF.

This clone appeared a single time. The chain joins TRBV6-5 to TRBJ1-1, with D unresolved. CDR3 size: 14 residues. V lost 6 bases, J lost 1 base, and 12 bases lay in between. CDR1 and CDR2 from the germline V gene are MNHEY and SVGAGI. The CDR3 here is CASSPAGENTEAFF. The DNA of the CDR3 is TGTGCCAGCAGCCCGGCGGGTGAGAACACTGAAGCTTTCTTT.

The rearrangement uses TRBV7-2 and TRBJ2-1; TRBD2 aligns across 12 bases. With 5 bases clipped from V and 3 bases from J, the junction kept 2 bases outside the gene matches. The germline V gene has CDR1 SGHTA and CDR2 FQGNSA. The CDR3 length is 15 residues. CDR3 amino acids: CASSLLAGGYNEQFF. The CDR3 DNA is TGTGCCAGCAGCCTACTAGCGGGGGGCTACAATGAGCAGTTCTTC.

The V call is TRBV7-9, the J call TRBJ2-2, with D possibly TRBD1 on 6 matching bases. V was pared by 5 bases and J by 9 bases, with 10 bases between. The CDR3 runs to 12 residues. Germline V gene data show CDR1 as SEHNR and CDR2 as FQNEAQ (reference sequence). CDR3 coding DNA: TGTGCCAGCAGCACACAGGGCTGGGAGCTGTTTTTT. It codes for CASSTQGWELFF.

The V and J genes are TRBV7-2 and TRBJ2-2; TRBD2 matches at 14 bases. The ends lost 5 bases at V and 7 bases at J; junction bases unmatched: 3. The CDR3 is 15 residues long. Germline CDR1 SGHTA, CDR2 FQGNSA. CDR3 region: CASSEGTSGGGELFF. The CDR3, as DNA: TGTGCCAGCAGCGAGGGGACTAGCGGGGGCGGGGAGCTGTTTTTT.

The V gene is TRBV19, the J gene TRBJ1-5, with 10 bases aligning to TRBD1. Losses at the gene ends were 4 bases for V and 4 bases for J; bases not matched to a gene: 16. The CDR3 loop spans 19 amino acids. Germline CDR1 reads LNHDA; CDR2 reads SQIVND (reference sequence). The CDR3 DNA follows: TGTGCCAGTAGTAGGGGGGGACAGGGGAGAAGCTCAAGGAATCAGCCCCAGCATTTT. It is translated as CASSRGGQGRSSRNQPQHF.

This clone was observed once. This chain links TRBV7-2 with TRBJ2-3, with D tentatively TRBD2 (6 bases). The CDR3 sequence is 15 residues long. Deletions cut 2 bases from V and 3 bases from J, with 12 bases between. Per the germline V gene, CDR1 is SGHTA and CDR2 is FQGNSA. Here the CDR3 DNA reads TGTGCCAGCAGCTTACCCCCCGGGGGAACAGATACGCAGTATTTT. Encoded protein: CASSLPPGGTDTQYF.

V gene TRBV5-4 combines with J gene TRBJ2-3; 10 positions agree with TRBD1. The trim removed 5 bases at V and 3 bases at J, leaving 3 bases unmatched. The CDR3 has 14 residues. CDR1 and CDR2 from the germline V gene are SGHNT and YYREEE (reference sequence). CDR3: CASRTGGRTDTQYF. CDR3 coding DNA: TGTGCCAGCAGGACAGGGGGCCGGACAGATACGCAGTATTTT.

The V and J genes are TRBV19 and TRBJ1-4; D unresolved. CDR1 LNHDA and CDR2 SQIVND come from the germline V gene (reference sequence). Trimming pared 2 bases from V and 10 bases from J, leaving 8 bases between. CDR3 length: 12 residues. The CDR3 sequence: CASSITGGKLFF. The CDR3 coding sequence is TGTGCCAGTAGTATAACCGGAGGAAAACTGTTTTTT.

The CDR3 DNA reads TGTGCCAGCAGCTTAATGGGACAGGGGTCTGGAAACACCATATATTTT. Translation gives CASSLMGQGSGNTIYF. This rearrangement joins TRBV7-2 to TRBJ1-3, with TRBD1 identical over 10 bases. J lost 1 base, V lost 2 bases, and 2 bases had no gene match. This CDR3 spans 16 amino acids. Germline V lookup: CDR1 SGHTA, CDR2 FQGNSA.

The chain couples TRBV14 to TRBJ2-2; TRBD1 is a possible D gene (5 bases). This CDR3 region has 13 residues. The V end lost 6 bases, the J end lost 5 bases, and 10 bases lay between the germline ends. CDR1 SGHDN and CDR2 FVKESK come from the germline V gene. CDR3: CASSPQGTGELFF. The DNA of the CDR3 is TGTGCCAGCAGTCCCCAGGGTACCGGGGAGCTGTTTTTT.

V gene TRBV7-2 combines with J gene TRBJ1-2, with 7 positions matching TRBD1. Germline V CDR1 and CDR2: SGHTA, FQGNSA. The CDR3 runs to 16 residues. V was clipped by 2 bases and J by 4 bases; unmatched bases: 10. CDR3 bases: TGTGCCAGCAGCTTACAAATTGTAGGGGGCGGCTATGGCTACACCTTC. The encoded protein is CASSLQIVGGGYGYTF.

This clone was seen a single time. The chain's CDR3 is CASSLGSAGGLHEQFF. For the CDR3, the DNA is TGCGCCAGCAGCTTGGGATCGGCGGGGGGGCTTCATGAGCAGTTCTTC. This chain joins TRBV5-1 and TRBJ2-1; 9 nucleotides line up with TRBD2. CDR1 and CDR2 (germline): SGHRS, YFSETQ. CDR3 length: 16 residues. J gave up 8 bases and V 0 bases, and 9 bases lay outside the gene matches.

The chain recombines TRBV6-6 with TRBJ2-5; no reliable D call. This CDR3 region has 15 residues. The V gene's germline CDR1 is MNHNY and CDR2 SVGAGI (reference sequence). V dropped 2 bases and J dropped 2 bases, with 12 bases sitting between them. CDR3 sequence reads: CASSYSARKQETQYF. The CDR3 region has the DNA TGTGCCAGCAGTTACAGTGCTAGGAAACAAGAGACCCAGTACTTC.

This chain links TRBV9 with TRBJ1-1, with D maybe TRBD1 (5 bases). Germline values: CDR1 SGDLS, CDR2 YYNGEE. The V end lost 3 bases, the J end lost 4 bases, and 13 bases lay between the germline ends. The CDR3 runs 14 residues. DNA for the CDR3: TGTGCCAGCAGCGCCCAGGGTCGAGGCACTGAAGCTTTCTTT. Translating gives CASSAQGRGTEAFF.